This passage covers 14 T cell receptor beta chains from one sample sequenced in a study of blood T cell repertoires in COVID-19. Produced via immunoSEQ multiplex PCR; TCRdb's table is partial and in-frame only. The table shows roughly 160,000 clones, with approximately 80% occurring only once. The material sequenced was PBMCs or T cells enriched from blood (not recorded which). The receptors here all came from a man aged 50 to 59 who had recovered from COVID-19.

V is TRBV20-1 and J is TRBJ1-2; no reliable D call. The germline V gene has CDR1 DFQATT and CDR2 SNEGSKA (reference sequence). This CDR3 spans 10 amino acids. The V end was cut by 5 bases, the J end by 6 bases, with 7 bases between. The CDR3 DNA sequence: TGCAGTGCTGCCCGGGATGGCTACACCTTC. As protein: CSAARDGYTF.

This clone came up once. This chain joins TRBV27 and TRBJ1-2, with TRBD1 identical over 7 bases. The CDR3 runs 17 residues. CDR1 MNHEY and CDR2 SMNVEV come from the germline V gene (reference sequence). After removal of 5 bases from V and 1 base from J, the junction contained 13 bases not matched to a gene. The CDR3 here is CASSTRDSRFFNYGYTF. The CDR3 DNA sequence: TGTGCCAGCAGTACCCGGGACAGCCGGTTCTTTAACTATGGCTACACCTTC.

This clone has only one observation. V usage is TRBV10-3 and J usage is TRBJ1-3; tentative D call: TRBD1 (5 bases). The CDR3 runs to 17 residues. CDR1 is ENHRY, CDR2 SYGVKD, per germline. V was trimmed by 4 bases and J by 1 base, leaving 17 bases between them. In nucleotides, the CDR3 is TGTGCCATCAGTGGGAGGGCTGGAGGGGATTCTGGAAACACCATATATTTT. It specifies CAISGRAGGDSGNTIYF.

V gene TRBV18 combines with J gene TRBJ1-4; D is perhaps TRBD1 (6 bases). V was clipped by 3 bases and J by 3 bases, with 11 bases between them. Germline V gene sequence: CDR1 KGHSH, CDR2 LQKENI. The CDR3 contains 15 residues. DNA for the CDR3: TGTGCCAGCTCACCCACAGGACAGTCTAATGAAAAACTGTTTTTT. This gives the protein CASSPTGQSNEKLFF.

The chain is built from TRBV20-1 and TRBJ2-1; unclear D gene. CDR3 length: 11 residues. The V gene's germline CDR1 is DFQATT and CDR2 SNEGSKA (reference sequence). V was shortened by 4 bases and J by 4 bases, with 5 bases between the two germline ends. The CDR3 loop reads CSATKYNEQFF. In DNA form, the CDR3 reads TGCAGTGCTACCAAATACAATGAGCAGTTCTTC.

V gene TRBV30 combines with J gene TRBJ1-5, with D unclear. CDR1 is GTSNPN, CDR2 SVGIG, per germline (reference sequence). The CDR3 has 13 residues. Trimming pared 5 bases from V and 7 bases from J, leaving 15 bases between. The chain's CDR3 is CAWSKEIVQPQHF. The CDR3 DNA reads TGTGCCTGGTCCAAAGAGATTGTACAGCCCCAGCATTTT.

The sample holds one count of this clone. The CDR3 DNA sequence: TGTGCCAGCAGTGGGGACAGGCATGGCTACACCTTC. This translates into CASSGDRHGYTF. The chain uses TRBV2 and TRBJ1-2; 8 bases line up with TRBD1. CDR3 length: 12 amino acids. Germline loops: CDR1 SNHLY, CDR2 FYNNEI. J gave up 6 bases and V 4 bases, and 1 base lay outside the gene matches.

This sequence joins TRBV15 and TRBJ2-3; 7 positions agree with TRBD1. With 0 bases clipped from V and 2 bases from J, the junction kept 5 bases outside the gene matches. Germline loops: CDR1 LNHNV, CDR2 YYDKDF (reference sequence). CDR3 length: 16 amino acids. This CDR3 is CATSRDRQGFTDTQYF. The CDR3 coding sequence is TGTGCCACCAGCAGAGATCGACAGGGCTTCACAGATACGCAGTATTTT.

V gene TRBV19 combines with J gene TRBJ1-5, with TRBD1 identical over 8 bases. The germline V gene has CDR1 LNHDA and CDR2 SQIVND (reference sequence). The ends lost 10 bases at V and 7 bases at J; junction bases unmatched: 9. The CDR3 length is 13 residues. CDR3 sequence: CAISDRGGQPQHF. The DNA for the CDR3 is TGTGCCATCTCTGACAGGGGAGGACAGCCCCAGCATTTT.

The CDR3 loop reads CASSTNRDSGNTIYF. The CDR3 DNA sequence: TGTGCCAGCAGTACCAACCGGGACAGTGGAAACACCATATATTTT. The V call is TRBV6-5, the J call TRBJ1-3, with 7 bases matching TRBD1. The V segment lost 5 bases and the J segment 3 bases; nucleotides outside the gene matches: 7. This CDR3 is 15 amino acids long. The V gene's germline CDR1 is MNHEY and CDR2 SVGAGI.

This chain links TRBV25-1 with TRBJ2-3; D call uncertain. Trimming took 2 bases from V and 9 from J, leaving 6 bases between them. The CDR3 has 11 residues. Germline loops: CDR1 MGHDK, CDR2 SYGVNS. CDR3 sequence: CASSEERTQYF. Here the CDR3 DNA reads TGTGCCAGCAGTGAAGAGAGGACGCAGTATTTT.

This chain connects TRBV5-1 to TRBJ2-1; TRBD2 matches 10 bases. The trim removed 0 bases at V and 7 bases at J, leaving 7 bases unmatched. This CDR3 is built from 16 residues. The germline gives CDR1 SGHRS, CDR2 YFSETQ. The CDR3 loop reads CASSLDSGGAWNEQFF. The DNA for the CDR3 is TGCGCCAGCAGCTTGGACAGCGGGGGGGCATGGAATGAGCAGTTCTTC.

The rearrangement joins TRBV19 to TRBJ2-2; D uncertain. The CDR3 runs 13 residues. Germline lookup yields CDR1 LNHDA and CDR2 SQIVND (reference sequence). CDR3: CGSSLGNTGELFF. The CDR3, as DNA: TGTGGTTCCAGTCTAGGGAACACCGGGGAGCTGTTTTTT.

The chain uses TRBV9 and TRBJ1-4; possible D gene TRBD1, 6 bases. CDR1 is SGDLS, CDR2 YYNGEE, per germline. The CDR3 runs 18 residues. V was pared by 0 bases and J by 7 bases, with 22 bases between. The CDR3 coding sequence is TGTGCCAGCAGCGTAGAAGGGGAGGGGGTCCACAGGGCTGAAAAACTGTTTTTT. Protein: CASSVEGEGVHRAEKLFF.